Listed here is a single T cell receptor beta chain. The antigen is undetermined. One end of the junction does not line up with germline, which may come from a read error. The germline V gene has CDR1 MDHEN and CDR2 SYDVKM. The CDR3 spans 16 residues. All patients were treatment-naive before thyroid surgery. The data were obtained in a study of metastatic and nonmetastatic thyroid tumors. Study-wide context: Where malignant and benign thyroid patients were concerned, repertoires were compared across blood and tumor or nodule tissue. Whole-study results and caveats: Reported TCR beta diversity, measured in blood and tumor, was significantly higher for malignant thyroid tumors than for benign nodules.

In the authors' workflow: Across clinicopathological groups, CDR3 differences served as the basis for building a distant-metastasis classifier for papillary thyroid cancer. TCRdb reanalyzed the PCR reads via MiXCR. TCRdb assigned the V and J calls; the authors' analysis was not used. The sample includes approximately 26,000 clones, roughly 24% of them seen just once. The J gene is TRBJ2-6, the V gene TRBV28; TRBD2 aligns across 9 bases. The source material was blood. This sequence was found in a female donor with papillary thyroid cancer or a benign thyroid nodule (not recorded which). Some clones in this sample may be carry-over from other donors' samples. This CDR3 reads CASSFHGAGGANFLTF. DNA of the CDR3: TGTGCCAGCAGTTTCCATGGGGCGGGGGGGGCCAACTTCCTGACTTTC.